This T cell receptor (beta chain) was documented in a study of cytomegalovirus exposure and HLA in healthy donors (TCRdb year 2017). Study-level background: An earlier analysis of roughly 570 of the donors reported approximately 300 Gb of sequence data and 117 million unique TCR beta sequences obtained from around 190 million T cells. HLA typing included class I and class II loci at four-digit resolution. Among the roughly 380 genotyped donors, around 79% belonged to the genetic ancestry cluster associated with self-reported Caucasian donors. The T cell repertoires of 666 subjects were profiled by immunosequencing and related to cytomegalovirus serostatus. Roughly 5 DR-DQ haplotypes were handled as single units for association and clustering, since linkage in the cohort was strong. Among about 360 genotyped donors of the cohort, an average of around 240,000 unique TCR beta nucleotide sequences were sequenced per donor, 15% to 20% of them non-productive. In addition to the first cohort of 650 to 800 subjects, a separate validation cohort of 130 or so different subjects was used. A later analysis re-analyzed previously published TCR beta repertoires from roughly 630 donors and added high-resolution HLA genotyping to study TCR occurrence patterns. Around 330 gigabases of sequencing data and around 88 million unique TCR sequences made up an early release that covered 640 HLA-typed donors. Typing coverage differed by locus: A, B, C, DRB1 and DQB1 were typed in about 629-630 donors, DQA1 in 522, DPA1 in some 600, and DPB1 in around 440. Donor age, sex, ethnicity and CMV serostatus were collected together with the repertoire data. All discovery cohort repertoires had been generated on a single sequencing platform. Rather than drawing on any new phenotypic data, the later analysis identified candidate immune exposures from TCR beta sequences and the way those sequences occurred across donors. A later genetic analysis took genome-wide SNP genotypes for about three fifths of the 666 donors and used that subset as a discovery cohort. The study aimed to test whether signatures of past pathogen exposure could be identified by cataloging public T cell receptors. To predict cytomegalovirus infection status, the study brought together high-throughput TCR immunosequencing, statistical association of individual TCRs with disease status, and machine learning. An earlier analysis of fewer than 750 of the donors used high-throughput TCR beta sequencing to judge whether each TCR beta V gene segment behaved as functional or pseudogenic.

The cohort was made up of under 800 healthy bone marrow donors. Cohort members were all nominally healthy when sampled, although unrecorded immune exposures were likely present. The donor tested CMV seronegative, placing the donor among the approximately 400 seronegative members of the cohort. A peripheral blood sample was provided by each donor, and peripheral blood mononuclear cells were used for TCR beta sequencing. Genomic DNA extraction from the blood cell samples was performed with the Qiagen DNeasy Blood Extraction Kit. The germline V gene (reference sequence) supplies CDR1 LNHDA and CDR2 SQIVND. The trim is 4 bases for V and 0 bases for J, with a gap of 13 bases between the germline ends. There are 16 amino acids in the CDR3, from cysteine to phenylalanine inclusive. Of all the DNA, just the CDR3 is kept, 48 bases in frame from base 1. As to this clone: It lacks a known antigen. Within one base of it there is no much larger clone, and no base qualities were kept.

Paper-wide results and their limitations: HLA typing was unavailable for some donors at each locus, so association tests used only the typed subset. Sequencing depth was assumed to be roughly uniform across donors in the presence/absence analyses, though that assumption may not hold. In a later analysis, HLA-associated TCR beta chains showed more clonal expansion and lower generation probabilities than non-associated chains that were equally common. The sequencing pipeline was judged likely to have produced a cluster of highly shared sequence variants as a technical artifact. The classifier was reported to diagnose cytomegalovirus status with high specificity and sensitivity in both the original cohort and the validation cohort. In a later genetic analysis, fewer N-insertions in productive TCRs were reported among donors in an Asian-associated ancestry cluster than the approximately 710-donor mean. According to a later analysis, parvovirus B19, influenza, CMV and Epstein-Barr virus appeared linked to several top co-occurrence clusters. Some IMGT-functional V segments, including TRBV6-2 and TRBV6-3, could not be distinguished by the 87-base-pair reads and were therefore excluded. The authors suggested that the approach could potentially be extended to other disease states and immunological phenotypes. When HLA alleles, especially DR and DQ, strongly co-occurred, TCR associations were difficult to assign to individual alleles. Specific HLA alleles were associated with more than 15,000 TCR beta sequences at a false discovery rate of 0.05 in a later analysis. Seventeen rarely observed V segments, including chromosome 9 orphons, were excluded from the earlier analysis of a few hundred of the donors because counts were too low. Only TCR beta chains were sequenced in this cohort, and the absence of alpha or paired-chain data limited detectable features. A later genetic analysis associated a missense DCLRE1C variant with V-gene and J-gene trimming of TCR beta chains, and an independent cohort replicated the association. Most TCR sequences were seen in very few donors, while some public TCRs were found in many individuals. Correlated functional status among segregating V segments might be attributable to linkage disequilibrium, but an unknown experimental factor could not be ruled out. The only immune exposure information available for the cohort was CMV serostatus. Broadly in line with IMGT annotations, most TCR beta V segments showed up in productive rearrangements about 87% or about 30% of the time in an earlier analysis of several hundred of the donors. Three of the identified cytomegalovirus-associated TCR beta chains were confirmed in vitro to be specific for cytomegalovirus antigens. According to a later analysis, most CMV-associated TCR beta chains appeared to be HLA-restricted, and the HLA associations seemed to be driven largely by CMV exposure. In a later analysis, the rate of TCR association differed among HLA loci, with DRB1 alleles having the most associated TCRs and HLA-C alleles having the fewest. The study listed 150 to 200 TCR beta chains as associated with cytomegalovirus. A further reported finding was that TCR beta sequences accurately predicted the HLA-A and HLA-B alleles for most subjects in the first cohort.

The library was made by the immunoSEQ multiplex PCR assay. For the multiplex PCR, a mixture combining 60 forward primers for TCR Vbeta segments and 13 reverse primers for TCR Jbeta segments was used. The CDR3 region of rearranged TCR beta genes was amplified from genomic DNA with a multiplex PCR assay. The Illumina HiSeq System was used to sequence the amplified TCR beta libraries as 87-base-pair reads. For the original study's pipeline: In a later analysis, tens of millions of unique TCR beta chains were counted across the roughly 610 repertoires, and roughly 10 million of these chains were shared by at least two donors. Raw reads were error-corrected and collapsed into unique sequences by a nearest-neighbor algorithm in which closely related sequences were merged to remove PCR and sequencing errors. CDR3 sequences were aligned to IMGT reference sequences to assign V, D and J gene segments. Each retained sequence needed at least a six-nucleotide match to both a V gene segment and a J gene segment. Rearrangements were called productive when the CDR3 lacked stop codons and stayed in frame with V and J; all others were non-productive. Following IMGT convention, CDR3 was defined as the stretch from the second conserved V-encoded cysteine up to the conserved J-encoded phenylalanine. In an earlier analysis of 550 to 650 of the donors, sequences lacking an unambiguous match to a single V gene segment were excluded. An earlier analysis of about 590 of the donors classified V segments as functional when productive rearrangements were above 56.7% and as segregating when the standard deviation between donors was above 5%. To diagnose cytomegalovirus status from the catalog of TCR beta chain sequences, a statistical classification framework was built. A later analysis assigned V and J genes by comparing TCR nucleotide sequences with IMGT/GENE-DB human TR gene sequences. A later analysis assigned CDR3 sequences and most-parsimonious VDJ recombination scenarios with the TCRdist pipeline. In a later analysis, each TCR beta chain was defined by its CDR3 amino acid sequence together with its V-gene family, and reads without a unique V-gene family were excluded. To address suspected cross-contamination and a sequencing artifact, a later analysis removed roughly 640 highly shared, low-generation-probability nucleotide sequences. In a later analysis, a clonal expansion index was calculated for each public chain from normalized within-repertoire ranks of inferred template counts. In a later analysis, generation probabilities were computed with a VDJ recombination model fitted to out-of-frame rearrangements, and the resulting probabilities were checked against IGoR. Hypergeometric tests were used in a later analysis to score TCR-TCR, TCR-HLA and TCR-CMV co-occurrence, with a repertoire-size bias correction applied to the TCR pairs. False discovery rates were estimated in a later analysis by permuting HLA or CMV assignments 20 times. In a later analysis, co-occurring TCRs were grouped with DBSCAN, and TCRdist sequence similarity was added when clustering was performed within HLA-allele-positive subsets. Repertoires with fewer than 30,000 or more than 120,000 public chains were left out of co-occurrence clustering, as were four to six repertoires with anomalous nucleotide sharing. TCRdb re-hosts the immuneACCESS table, in-frame sequences only. Its copies lack some clones; in the studies checked, an unresolved V gene accounts for under half of them, and the cause for the rest is not known. That table is the source of V, J and clone size, and D and trimming were worked out from the DNA. In all, the sample holds 200,000 to 250,000 clones, and around 73% of those were seen once. Jointly, the top ten make up 3.8% of the sample.

Sequences were obtained from PBMCs. The receptor chain draws on TRBV19 and TRBJ1-3, with the D gene not confidently named. This sequence originates from a male donor in good health and CMV-seronegative. The CDR3 here reads CASSTTHWSSGNTIYF. The nucleotide sequence is TGTGCCAGTAGTACCACGCACTGGAGCTCTGGAAACACCATATATTTT. Full variable domain (CDR3 extended with the reference TRBV19 and TRBJ1-3 proteins): DGGITQSPKYLFRKEGQNVTLSCEQNLNHDAMYWYRQDPGQGLRLIYYSQIVNDFQKGDIAEGYSVSREKKESFPLTVTSAQKNPTAFYLCASSTTHWSSGNTIYFGEGSWLTVV.